The T cell receptor (beta chain) under discussion was sequenced for a study of breast tumors, draining lymph nodes, adjacent tissues. This CDR3 spans 14 amino acids. The V gene end was trimmed by 5 bases and the J gene end by 5 bases; junction bases not matched to a gene: 8. Germline assignment: CDR1 LNHNV and CDR2 YYDKDF (reference sequence). Notes on the study in general: The lymph node origin of tumor T cells was framed as consistent with a hypothesis, not demonstrated. Luminal-like breast cancer showed significantly higher tumor–nontumor repertoire similarity than basal-like. The data were judged consistent with most tumor T cells coming from lymph node and expanding in tumor.

Each CDR3 protein gets one entry after TCRdb re-called the multiplex PCR reads with MiXCR. The sample includes approximately 210,000 distinct CDR3 sequences, approximately 29% of them seen just once. The lymph nodes were axillary draining lymph nodes from breast cancer patients. In the case of this clonotype: What it binds is unknown.

Sequencing was performed on axillary lymph node tissue. V is TRBV15 and J is TRBJ1-1, with 7 bases identical to TRBD1. The sequence derives from a female donor with breast cancer. Some clones in this sample may be carry-over from other donors' samples. The CDR3 coding sequence is TGTGCCACCAGCGAAGGGGGCGCGGGAACTGAAGCTTTCTTT. Translation: CATSEGGAGTEAFF.